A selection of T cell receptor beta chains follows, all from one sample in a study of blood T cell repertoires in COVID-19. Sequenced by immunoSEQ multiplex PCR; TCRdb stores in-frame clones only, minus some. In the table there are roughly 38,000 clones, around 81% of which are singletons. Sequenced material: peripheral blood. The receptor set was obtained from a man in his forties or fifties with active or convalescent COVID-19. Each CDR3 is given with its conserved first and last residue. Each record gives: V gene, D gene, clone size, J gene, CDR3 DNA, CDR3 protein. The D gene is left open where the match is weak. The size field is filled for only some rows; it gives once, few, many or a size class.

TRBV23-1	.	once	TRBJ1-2	TGCGCCAGCAGGCCCACCCGGGACAAAAAGAACTATGGCTACACCTTC	CASRPTRDKKNYGYTF
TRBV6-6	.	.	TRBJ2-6	TGTGCCAGCAGTTACTTGGGGGCCGGGGCCAACGTCCTGACTTTC	CASSYLGAGANVLTF
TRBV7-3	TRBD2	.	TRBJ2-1	TGTGCCAGCAGCTTAGGACTAGCGGGCGACCAGTTCTTC	CASSLGLAGDQFF
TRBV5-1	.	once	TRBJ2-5	TGCGCCAGCAGCTTGGTGGCCCCGCTGGAGACCCAGTACTTC	CASSLVAPLETQYF
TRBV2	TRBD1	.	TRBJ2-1	TGTGCCAGCATCATTCGTGGGACAGGGGGGAATGAGCAGTTCTTC	CASIIRGTGGNEQFF
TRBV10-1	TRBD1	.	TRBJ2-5	TGCGCCAGCAGTGATTCAGGGGGCCAAGAGACCCAGTACTTC	CASSDSGGQETQYF
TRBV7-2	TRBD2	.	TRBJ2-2	TGTGCCAGCAGCACGAGCGGGGTACGACCCGGGGAGCTGTTTTTT	CASSTSGVRPGELFF
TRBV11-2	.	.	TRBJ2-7	TGTGCCAGCAGCTTATCAGAGCGCTCCTACGAGCAGTACTTC	CASSLSERSYEQYF
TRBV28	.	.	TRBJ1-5	TGTGCCAGCAGTACCTCAGGGGGCAATCAGCCCCAGCATTTT	CASSTSGGNQPQHF
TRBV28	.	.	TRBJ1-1	TGTGCAGCGGCAGTTGGCACTGAAGCTTTCTTT	CAAAVGTEAFF
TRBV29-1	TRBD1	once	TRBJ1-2	TGCAGCGTTGAAGTCCGGACAGGGAAAGGCCATGGCTACACCTTC	CSVEVRTGKGHGYTF
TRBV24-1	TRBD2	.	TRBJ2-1	TGTGCCACCAGTGATCCTTCTAGCGGGGGGTTTAATGAGCAGTTCTTC	CATSDPSSGGFNEQFF
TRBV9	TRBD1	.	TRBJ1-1	TGTGCCAGCAGCGGAACAGGGGGGGAAACTGAAGCTTTCTTT	CASSGTGGETEAFF
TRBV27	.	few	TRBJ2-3	TGTGCCAGCAGCTCCGACTGGAGTAGCACAGATACGCAGTATTTT	CASSSDWSSTDTQYF
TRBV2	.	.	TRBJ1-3	TGTGCCAGCAGACAGGACTCTGGAAACACCATATATTTT	CASRQDSGNTIYF
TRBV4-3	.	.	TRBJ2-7	TGCGCCAGCAGCCAAGATCGATTAGTAGCTAGCGAGCAGTACTTC	CASSQDRLVASEQYF
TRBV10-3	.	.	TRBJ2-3	TGTGCCATCAGTGCGCAGGGGCGGGCAGATACGCAGTATTTT	CAISAQGRADTQYF
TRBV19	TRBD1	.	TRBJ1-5	TGTGCCAGTACCCAACAGGGGAATCAGCCCCAGCATTTT	CASTQQGNQPQHF
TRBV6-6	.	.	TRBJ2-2	TGTGCCAGCAGTCAACAGGGTGGGACCGGGGAGCTGTTTTTT	CASSQQGGTGELFF
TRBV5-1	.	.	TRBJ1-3	TGCGCCAGCAGCTTAAGCCTCCAAGCCTCTGGAAACACCATATATTTT	CASSLSLQASGNTIYF
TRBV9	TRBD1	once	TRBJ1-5	TGTGCCAGCAGCTCTGGACAGGGAAATCAGCCCCAGCATTTT	CASSSGQGNQPQHF
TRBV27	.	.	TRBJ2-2	.	CASTGFGAGELFF
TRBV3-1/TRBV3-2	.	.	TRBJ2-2	TGTGCCAGCAGCCAATCAGCAGGGTGGTTGGCCGGGGAGCTGTTTTTT	CASSQSAGWLAGELFF
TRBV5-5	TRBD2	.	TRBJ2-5	TGTGCCAGCAGCTTGGCCTTAGCGGGGGGCCAAGAGACCCAGTACTTC	CASSLALAGGQETQYF
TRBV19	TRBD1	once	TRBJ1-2	TGTGCCAGTAGTATCGAACAGGGGCGAGGGGGCTACACCTTC	CASSIEQGRGGYTF
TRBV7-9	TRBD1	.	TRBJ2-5	TGTGCCAGCAGCAAAGGGACAGTCGGAGAGACCCAGTACTTC	CASSKGTVGETQYF
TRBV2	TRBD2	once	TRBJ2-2	TGTGCCAGCAGGGGCGGCGGGGGAGGAGGGCTGTTTTTT	CASRGGGGGGLFF
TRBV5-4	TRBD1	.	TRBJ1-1	TGTGCCAGCAGCTTTGGGGACAGGGTGAACACTGAAGCTTTCTTT	CASSFGDRVNTEAFF
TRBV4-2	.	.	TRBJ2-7	TGTGCCAGCAGCCCCCAGATGGACAGCTACGAGCAGTACTTC	CASSPQMDSYEQYF
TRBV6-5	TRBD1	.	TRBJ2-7	TGTGCCAGCAGTTACTGGACAGGTGCCTACGAGCAGTACTTC	CASSYWTGAYEQYF
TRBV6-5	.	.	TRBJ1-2	TGTGCCAGCAGCTGGGGACAAAACTATGGCTACACCTTC	CASSWGQNYGYTF
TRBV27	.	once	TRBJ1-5	TGTGCCAGCAGTTCCATTGTCGGGACAATGCAGCCCCAGCATTTT	CASSSIVGTMQPQHF
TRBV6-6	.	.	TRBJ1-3	TGTGCCAGCAGTCGACTCCGCCAGGGGCGAAACACCATATATTTT	CASSRLRQGRNTIYF
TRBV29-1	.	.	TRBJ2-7	TGCAGCGTTCGCGGGCGAACAACTTACGAGCAGTACTTC	CSVRGRTTYEQYF
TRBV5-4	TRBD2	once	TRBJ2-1	TGTGCCAGCAGCTTGACTAGCGGGGGGGCCAGAACCTACAATGAGCAGTTCTTC	CASSLTSGGARTYNEQFF
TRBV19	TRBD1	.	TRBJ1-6	TGTGCCAGTAGCCTGACAGGGGTTAATTCACCCCTCCACTTT	CASSLTGVNSPLHF
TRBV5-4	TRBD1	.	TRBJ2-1	TGTGCCAGCGGGACAGAGAAGGGTAATGAGCAGTTCTTC	CASGTEKGNEQFF
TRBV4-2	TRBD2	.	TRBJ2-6	TGTGCCAGCAGCCCCGAGGGCGGGGGGACCGGGGCCAACGTCCTGACTTTC	CASSPEGGGTGANVLTF
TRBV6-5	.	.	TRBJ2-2	TGTGCCAGCAGTTATCTCAGGGCGAACACCGGGGAGCTGTTTTTT	CASSYLRANTGELFF
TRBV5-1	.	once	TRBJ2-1	TGCGCCAGCAGCTCGACGGGTGCGGCTAGCAATGAGCAGTTCTTC	CASSSTGAASNEQFF
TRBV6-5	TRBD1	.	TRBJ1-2	TGTGCCAGCAGTACAACAGGGGGCGCAGAGAGGGGCTACACCTTC	CASSTTGGAERGYTF
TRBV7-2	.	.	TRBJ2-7	TGTGCCAGCAGCTTAGAAGGGGCGGCCTACGAGCAGTACTTC	CASSLEGAAYEQYF
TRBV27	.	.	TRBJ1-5	TGTGCCAGCAGTGCTGACAAACGCAATCAGCCCCAGCATTTT	CASSADKRNQPQHF
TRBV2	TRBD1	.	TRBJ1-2	TGTGCCAGCAGTGTGGACAGGGGAAGCTATGGCTACACCTTC	CASSVDRGSYGYTF
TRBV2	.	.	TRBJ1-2	TGTGCCAGCAGTCCCCCATGGGGGCGGGATGGCTACACCTTC	CASSPPWGRDGYTF
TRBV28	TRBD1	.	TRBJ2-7	TGTGCCAGCAGTTCTGGACAGGCCCTCTACGAGCAGTACTTC	CASSSGQALYEQYF
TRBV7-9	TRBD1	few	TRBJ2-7	TGTGCCAGCAGCTCGGGACAGGGACGGGAGCAGTACTTC	CASSSGQGREQYF
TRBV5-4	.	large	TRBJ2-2	TGTGCCAGCACTCAGGGGGGTGGAACCGGGGAGCTGTTTTTT	CASTQGGGTGELFF
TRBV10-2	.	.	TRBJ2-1	TGCGCCAGCAGTGTTACAGCCCTCCAGGGAGAGCAGTTCTTC	CASSVTALQGEQFF
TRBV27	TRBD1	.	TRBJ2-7	TGTGCCAGCAGTCCGACCGGGACAGGGAGCTCCTACGAGCAGTACTTC	CASSPTGTGSSYEQYF